A single TCR beta chain is shown here with its context. The clone's antigen remains unknown. Per-base qualities were not stored, and no clone one base away is much larger. TCR beta CDR3 regions were amplified from RNA transcripts. The first round of RT-PCR for the TCR CDR3 was performed with the HTBI primer set and the Qiagen OneStep RT-PCR kit. The libraries were constructed in a second round of multiplex PCR and then size-selected and purified. The libraries were sequenced on an Illumina HiSeq2000 using paired-end 100 bp reads. Per the original workflow: SOAPnuke was used to process the raw data, throwing out any read that contained adapters or uncalled bases, had a mean Phred below 15, or lacked an exact constant-primer or identifier match. COPE v1.2.5 was used to merge high-quality paired reads, and clonotypes were defined as unique nucleotide sequences. MiTCR v1.1 was used to align clonotypes to the IMGT TRBV, TRBD and TRBJ reference segments. The analysis included only V-J combinations with a frequency above 0.0001, which together covered more than 98% of the repertoires. A TCS score was defined as the ratio of F50 (clonal expansion) to E x V (chaos), with BLOSUM62-based TCRdist applied between CDR3 peptides within each V-J. Welch's t-statistics and random forest reduced around 550 V-J features to fewer than 15, which were used in a naive Bayes classifier (R e1071). TCRdb reanalyzed the raw reads on its own, using fastp at Q25 for trimming and MiXCR for clone calling, and kept in-frame beta chains. For every CDR3 protein sequence, its rows merge into one entry that carries the most common genes and DNA. V and J calls and clone size were set by TCRdb, not the authors. The sample table shows more than 600,000 distinct CDR3 sequences, and about 16% are seen once. The biggest ten clones account for around 7.7% of the sample.

Stable Graves' hyperthyroidism was defined as the absence of progression to ophthalmopathy over 18 months of follow-up. Hyperthyroidism patients were newly diagnosed, with disease duration under 2 months, and aged 18 to 65 years. Any patient with an uncontrolled infection, another autoimmune disease, pregnancy or lactation was excluded. Diagnoses were established on the basis of clinical symptoms, serum thyroxine and TRAb, thyroid ultrasound, and orbital computed tomography. Ficoll-Paque density gradient centrifugation was used to isolate PBMCs from under 11 ml of fresh peripheral blood. Total RNA was extracted with Trizol reagent, and quality was checked on an Agilent 2100 Bioanalyzer. V is shortened by 6 bases, J by 0 bases, and the region joining them spans 9 bases. The cysteine opens and the phenylalanine closes a CDR3 of 13 amino acids. The CDR3 DNA has 39 bases and is translated from base 1. Via the germline V gene, CDR1 is SQVTM and CDR2 ANQGSEA.

These data belong to a study of T cells in Graves' hyperthyroidism and ophthalmopathy (dated by TCRdb to between 2018 and 2021). Looking at the study overall: Peripheral blood was sampled at the time of initial diagnosis, prior to any treatment. TCR V-J signatures able to tell the groups apart were searched for in a discovery cohort of 90 to 100 patients, of whom more than 40 had Graves' ophthalmopathy and roughly 59 had stable Graves' hyperthyroidism. Whether ophthalmopathy could be predicted prospectively was tested in an independent validation cohort made up of about 20 hyperthyroidism patients plus 17 patients who later progressed to ophthalmopathy. The 90 to 100 discovery patients were randomly split 7:3 into training and test sets. In addition, the study compared T-cell repertoires in thyroid tissue and in blood from roughly six Graves' hyperthyroidism patients. After blood sampling, hyperthyroidism patients were treated with methimazole at a starting dose of 30 mg daily, and ophthalmopathy patients were treated with high-dose intravenous methylprednisolone. The paper reports TCR Vbeta CDR3 sequencing of some 140 peripheral blood samples: fewer than 50 ophthalmopathy, 75 to 80 hyperthyroidism and about 17 progressor patients.

Overall study outcomes, separate from this receptor: Ophthalmopathy was separated from stable hyperthyroidism by a 13 V-J signature model, with just over 85% sensitivity and about 81% specificity obtained in cross-validation and 80%/75% obtained in testing. Most expanded thyroid clonotypes (frequency above 0.001) were also detected in blood, a finding suggesting that blood repertoires may reflect thyroid immune responses. During validation, the model predicted progression to ophthalmopathy a median of approximately 6 months ahead of onset, with around 71% sensitivity and about 75% specificity. Sample size was not statistically predetermined, and investigators were not blinded to group allocation.

The sequencing input was blood. The receptor's source is a man between 18 and 29 years old with Graves' hyperthyroidism. In this chain, TRBV29-1 is recombined with TRBJ1-5; the best D guess is TRBD1, with 5 bases matching. The nucleotides are TGCAGCGTGAGACAGTCTAGCAATCAGCCCCAGCATTTT. Its coded protein is CSVRQSSNQPQHF.